These 16 T cell receptor beta chains came from one sample sequenced in a study of T cells in Graves' hyperthyroidism and ophthalmopathy. Amplification of TCR beta CDR3 regions was performed using RNA transcripts as template. First-round RT-PCR with HTBI primers amplified the TCR CDR3 region. TCRdb redid the calling of the multiplex PCR reads with MiXCR, one entry per CDR3 protein. The data show under 700,000 distinct CDR3 sequences, approximately 15% seen once. Sequencing was done on a sample of blood. All receptors derive from a woman under 30 with Graves' hyperthyroidism.

There are many counts of this clonotype. The J gene is TRBJ1-1, the V gene TRBV7-3; D is unclear. The CDR3 is made up of 16 amino acids. Trimming removed 0 bases at V and 0 bases at J, with 11 bases between. CDR1 and CDR2 from the germline V gene are SGHTA and FQGTGA. The CDR3 reads CASSLTIGFMNTEAFF. The CDR3 coding sequence is TGTGCCAGCAGCTTAACAATTGGATTCATGAACACTGAAGCTTTCTTT.

The chain joins TRBV7-9 to TRBJ2-3; 7 nucleotides match TRBD2. Trimming took 7 bases from V and 8 from J; bases not matched to a gene: 3. There are 11 residues in the CDR3. Germline lookup yields CDR1 SEHNR and CDR2 FQNEAQ (reference sequence). CDR3 coding DNA: TGTGCCAGCATAAGCGGGGTTACGCAGTATTTT. Protein: CASISGVTQYF. Using reference TRBV7-9 and TRBJ2-3 for the parts outside the CDR3, the full variable domain is DTGVSQNPRHKITKRGQNVTFRCDPISEHNRLYWYRQTLGQGPEFLTYFQNEAQLEKSRLLSDRFSAERPKGSFSTLEIQRTEQGDSAMYLCASISGVTQYFGPGTRLTVL.

This clonotype was counted only a few times. The chain is built from TRBV2 and TRBJ1-1, with 10 nucleotides matching TRBD1. Germline V CDR1 and CDR2: SNHLY, FYNNEI. There are 13 residues in the CDR3. After removal of 8 bases from V and 4 bases from J, the junction contained 4 bases not matched to a gene. CDR3 DNA sequence: TGTGCCAGCTGGGGGGACAGGGGCACTGAAGCTTTCTTT. Translation: CASWGDRGTEAFF.

This sequence joins TRBV10-3 and TRBJ2-5, with 8 bases aligning to TRBD2. After removal of 0 bases from V and 3 bases from J, the junction contained 9 bases not matched to a gene. Germline lookup yields CDR1 ENHRY and CDR2 SYGVKD. The CDR3 has 17 amino acids. CDR3 protein: CAISESPWYSGEETQYF. In nucleotides, the CDR3 is TGTGCCATCAGTGAGTCCCCCTGGTATAGCGGGGAAGAGACCCAGTACTTC.

The chain uses TRBV20-1 and TRBJ2-7, with D uncertain. CDR1 DFQATT and CDR2 SNEGSKA come from the germline V gene (reference sequence). The length of the CDR3 is 15 residues. V lost 0 bases to trimming and J lost 0 bases, with 12 bases between them. In DNA, the CDR3 is TGCAGTGCTAGAGATTATAACGGAAGCTCCTACGAGCAGTACTTC. Translating gives CSARDYNGSSYEQYF.

This clonotype was observed many times. The rearrangement uses TRBV28 and TRBJ1-2; a possible D gene is TRBD1 (5 bases). This CDR3 is built from 17 residues. Germline lookup yields CDR1 MDHEN and CDR2 SYDVKM. V was shortened by 1 base and J by 0 bases, with 15 bases between the two germline ends. The CDR3 loop is CASSLSRVGTSNYGYTF. CDR3 nucleotide sequence: TGTGCCAGCAGTTTATCCAGGGTAGGGACCTCTAACTATGGCTACACCTTC.

On this clonotype: This sequence may be a read error, since a much larger clone differs from it by one base. The J gene is TRBJ2-7, the V gene TRBV6-2 or TRBV6-3; 9 nucleotides line up with TRBD1. There are 14 residues in the CDR3. Germline CDR1 is MNHEY and CDR2 is SVGEGT. The CDR3 DNA is TGTGCCAGCGAGCGGGACAGGGACTCCTACGAGCCGTACTTC. Amino acids: CASERDRDSYEPYF.

About this clonotype: At one end the junction does not follow the germline gene, possibly because of a read error. The chain couples TRBV12-3 or TRBV12-4 to TRBJ2-3, with D tentatively TRBD2 (6 bases). This CDR3 comprises 14 residues. The CDR3 is CASSSRDSTGTQYF. The CDR3 DNA follows: TGTGCCAGCAGTTCCCGGGACTCCACAGGTACGCAGTATTTT.

This clonotype has at least ten counts. The chain couples TRBV7-9 to TRBJ1-6, with D tentatively TRBD1 (6 bases). Trimming shortened V by 3 bases and J by 6 bases, and 21 bases separated the two germline ends. Germline CDR1 SEHNR, CDR2 FQNEAQ (reference sequence). The CDR3 is made up of 18 amino acids. In nucleotides, the CDR3 is TGTGCCAGCAGCTTGGATAGTGGTCTGTGGGGGCTTAATTCACCCCTCCACTTT. Its translation: CASSLDSGLWGLNSPLHF.

In its sample, this clonotype was seen a few times. The CDR3 sequence is CASSQVRRGANVLTF. In nucleotides, the CDR3 is TGTGCCAGCAGCCAAGTTCGCCGGGGGGCCAACGTCCTGACTTTC. The V call is TRBV14, the J call TRBJ2-6; D call uncertain. The V and J ends lost 1 base and 4 bases respectively, with 8 bases between them. CDR1 is SGHDN, CDR2 FVKESK, per germline. This CDR3 is 15 amino acids long.

The table lists this clonotype with many counts. The V and J genes are TRBV18 and TRBJ2-1; D not resolved. The germline V and J ends were trimmed by 4 bases and 5 bases, with 6 bases remaining between them. The CDR3 length is 12 residues. CDR1 and CDR2 from the germline V gene are KGHSH and LQKENI. CDR3 coding DNA: TGTGCCAGCTCACGGGCGGACAATGAGCAGTTCTTC. This encodes CASSRADNEQFF.

This clonotype occurred a few times. The rearrangement uses TRBV7-9 and TRBJ2-7; tentatively, D is TRBD1 (5 bases). The CDR3 is made up of 15 amino acids. The V gene lost 4 bases and the J gene lost 2 bases, with 15 bases spanning the gap. Germline values: CDR1 SEHNR, CDR2 FQNEAQ (reference sequence). The DNA for the CDR3 is TGTGCCAGCAGCTCCTCCGTCACAGGTACCTACGAGCAGTACTTC. Translating gives CASSSSVTGTYEQYF.

This clonotype was picked up a small number of times. The V gene is TRBV29-1, the J gene TRBJ2-2; 11 bases are a match to TRBD2. V was pared by 7 bases and J by 8 bases, with 9 bases of the junction left unmatched. Germline values: CDR1 SQVTM, CDR2 ANQGSEA. There are 14 residues in the CDR3. The CDR3 nucleotides are TGCAGCGGATTAGCGGGAGGGCGGGGTGGGGAGCTGTTTTTT. Residues: CSGLAGGRGGELFF.

This clonotype was counted ten times or more. The CDR3 protein is CASSFVQGYNQPQHF. CDR3 coding DNA: TGTGCCAGCAGCTTCGTGCAGGGCTACAATCAGCCCCAGCATTTT. The genes are TRBV7-8 and TRBJ1-5; D might be TRBD1 (5 bases). The CDR3 has 15 residues. Germline-derived CDR1 and CDR2 are SGHVS and FQNEAQ. V shed 3 bases and J shed 3 bases, with 12 bases lying between them.

This clonotype was observed a few times. The chain combines TRBV20-1 with TRBJ2-4; D gene ambiguous. Germline V gives CDR1 DFQATT, CDR2 SNEGSKA (reference sequence). The CDR3 extends over 13 amino acids. Trimming took off 2 bases at V and 6 bases at J, with 11 bases between the two ends. This chain's CDR3 is CSARSTPGNIQYF. CDR3 DNA: TGCAGTGCTAGATCGACCCCAGGAAACATTCAGTACTTC.

This clonotype turned up a few times. The V and J genes are TRBV5-1 and TRBJ2-1; D perhaps matches TRBD2 (6 bases). Germline loops: CDR1 SGHRS, CDR2 YFSETQ. The CDR3 has 15 amino acids. Trimming stripped 0 bases from V and 5 bases from J, with 12 bases between. CDR3 DNA sequence: TGCGCCAGCAGCTTGGTCCCAGCGGGCAACAATGAGCAGTTCTTC. It yields the protein CASSLVPAGNNEQFF.